Each of the 7 T cell receptor beta chains below was sequenced from the same sample in a study of blood T cell repertoires in COVID-19. Some clones are missing from TCRdb's copy, which holds only in-frame ones; the method was immunoSEQ multiplex PCR. The table has 29,000 or so clones, 89% seen once; the top ten hold around a tenth. What was sequenced was peripheral blood. These receptors were obtained from a human donor in a cohort sampled during active COVID-19.

As for this clone: The junction departs from the called germline gene at one end, perhaps through a read error. The chain has TRBV27 and TRBJ2-7; weak D call: TRBD1 (6 bases). This CDR3 is 15 amino acids long. CDR1 is MNHEY, CDR2 SMNVEV, per germline (reference sequence). The CDR3 DNA is TGTGCCAGCAGTCTATCCACAGGGAACCCCTACGAGCAGTACTTC. Amino acids: CASSLSTGNPYEQYF.

The chain links TRBV19 to TRBJ2-2; a possible D gene is TRBD1 (6 bases). The germline gives CDR1 LNHDA, CDR2 SQIVND (reference sequence). CDR3 length equals 16 residues. V lost 9 bases to trimming and J lost 0 bases, with 17 bases between them. CDR3 bases: TGTGCCAGCAGGACAGAGGCTGGTACGAACACCGGGGAGCTGTTTTTT. Residues: CASRTEAGTNTGELFF.

This chain joins TRBV25-1 and TRBJ1-2; the D is unclear. This CDR3 is 15 amino acids long. Deletions cut 1 base from V and 5 bases from J, with 14 bases between. The V gene's germline CDR1 is MGHDK and CDR2 SYGVNS. The CDR3 DNA is TGTGCCAGCAGTGAATCGGTGGCAGGAAGATATGGCTACACCTTC. Protein product: CASSESVAGRYGYTF.

This chain uses TRBV6-1 with TRBJ1-3; D not resolved. CDR1 and CDR2 (germline): MNHNS, SASEGT. With 2 bases removed from V and 4 bases from J, the gap between germline ends came to 15 bases. The CDR3 runs 16 residues. The CDR3 nucleotides read TGTGCCAGCAGTGAATTCGGCGGCGCGAACGGAAACACCATATATTTT. Protein sequence: CASSEFGGANGNTIYF.

The V call is TRBV5-1, the J call TRBJ2-2; D gene uncertain. V was cut by 0 bases and J by 5 bases, with 5 bases left in between. The CDR3 is 13 residues long. Germline V gene sequence: CDR1 SGHRS, CDR2 YFSETQ. The CDR3 loop is CASSLDRTGELFF. The CDR3 DNA sequence: TGCGCCAGCAGCTTGGACAGAACCGGGGAGCTGTTTTTT.

The chain couples TRBV27 to TRBJ2-5; no clear D gene. The CDR3 runs to 12 residues. With 4 bases removed from V and 5 bases from J, the gap between germline ends came to 8 bases. The germline V gene encodes CDR1 MNHEY and CDR2 SMNVEV (reference sequence). CDR3 loop: CASSSAGETQYF. The CDR3 DNA follows: TGTGCCAGCAGTTCGGCCGGGGAGACCCAGTACTTC.

This clone was observed a handful of times. This chain joins TRBV27 and TRBJ2-7, with 7 bases identical to TRBD2. J gave up 3 bases and V 3 bases, and 8 bases lay outside the gene matches. The CDR3 has 15 residues. Germline V lookup: CDR1 MNHEY, CDR2 SMNVEV (reference sequence). CDR3 sequence reads: CASSFGGTPVYEQYF. The CDR3 bases are TGTGCCAGCAGTTTCGGGGGGACCCCAGTCTACGAGCAGTACTTC.